Shown below are 14 T cell receptor beta chains from a single sample sequenced in a study of T cell responses to AZD1222 COVID-19 vaccine. Only in-frame clones appear in the TCRdb table, and some are missing; sequencing was by immunoSEQ multiplex PCR. This table has about 150,000 clones, around nine tenths appearing once. Sequences were derived from peripheral blood, sampled 28 days after the second AZD1222 dose. The receptor set was obtained from an adult who received the AZD1222 COVID-19 vaccine.

The chain couples TRBV11-2 to TRBJ1-6, with D possibly matching TRBD1 (5 bases). Germline CDR1 is SGHAT and CDR2 is FQNNGV. Trimming stripped 4 bases from V and 4 bases from J, with 5 bases between. The CDR3 consists of 13 residues. CDR3 sequence reads: CASSSGYNSPLHF. The CDR3 nucleotides are TGTGCCAGCAGCTCAGGGTATAATTCACCCCTCCACTTT.

This clone was seen a few times. The genes are TRBV4-2 and TRBJ2-1; D is perhaps TRBD2 (5 bases). Germline V gene sequence: CDR1 LGHNA, CDR2 YNFKEQ. This CDR3 spans 14 amino acids. Trimming removed 0 bases at V and 5 bases at J, with 8 bases between. Written as DNA, the CDR3 is TGTGCCAGCAGCCAAGATTGGACTGACAATGAGCAGTTCTTC. It encodes CASSQDWTDNEQFF.

The CDR3 here is CASSRGPTQGTDTQYF. The CDR3 nucleotides are TGCGCCAGCAGCCGCGGGCCCACCCAAGGGACAGATACGCAGTATTTT. This chain joins TRBV4-1 and TRBJ2-3, with D possibly matching TRBD2 (5 bases). V dropped 4 bases and J dropped 3 bases, with 17 bases sitting between them. There are 16 residues in the CDR3. Per the germline V gene, CDR1 is MGHRA and CDR2 is YSYEKL.

The chain joins TRBV19 to TRBJ2-1, with D tentatively TRBD1 or TRBD2 (5 bases each). V was clipped by 2 bases and J by 2 bases, with 10 bases between them. The CDR3 loop spans 15 amino acids. Germline V gives CDR1 LNHDA, CDR2 SQIVND (reference sequence). The CDR3 DNA reads as TGTGCCAGTAGTATATCTGGGGGTCCCTACAATGAGCAGTTCTTC. Translated, it gives CASSISGGPYNEQFF. The complete variable domain, with remaining parts taken from reference TRBV19 and TRBJ2-1, reads DGGITQSPKYLFRKEGQNVTLSCEQNLNHDAMYWYRQDPGQGLRLIYYSQIVNDFQKGDIAEGYSVSREKKESFPLTVTSAQKNPTAFYLCASSISGGPYNEQFFGPGTRLTVL.

A remark on this clone: An end of the junction differs from the germline gene, which may be a read error. The rearrangement joins TRBV10-3 to TRBJ2-7; TRBD1 or TRBD2 may be the D gene (5 bases each). This CDR3 is 11 amino acids long. Germline CDR1 ENHRY, CDR2 SYGVKD. The CDR3 region has the DNA TGTGCCATCAGTGAAGGCAGGGAGTTTAACTTC. This sequence encodes CAISEGREFNF.

This rearrangement joins TRBV18 to TRBJ1-2; D ambiguous. Trimming removed 5 bases from V and 3 bases from J, with 13 bases in between. Germline V gives CDR1 KGHSH, CDR2 LQKENI. The CDR3 sequence is 14 residues long. CDR3 region: CASSENKGDYGYTF. CDR3 bases: TGTGCCAGCTCAGAGAACAAGGGAGACTATGGCTACACCTTC.

This chain joins TRBV6-2 or TRBV6-3 and TRBJ2-7, with D perhaps given as TRBD1 or TRBD2 (6 bases each). The V gene's germline CDR1 is MNHEY and CDR2 SVGEGT. The CDR3 consists of 13 residues. The V end was cut by 0 bases, the J end by 6 bases, with 9 bases between. This chain's CDR3 is CASSYSKGGEQYF. As DNA, the CDR3 is TGTGCCAGCAGTTACTCGAAGGGGGGCGAGCAGTACTTC.

This chain connects TRBV7-8 to TRBJ2-7; 9 bases map to TRBD1. After removal of 2 bases from V and 1 base from J, the junction contained 6 bases not matched to a gene. The CDR3 contains 16 residues. The V gene's germline CDR1 is SGHVS and CDR2 FQNEAQ. The DNA for the CDR3 is TGTGCCAGCAGCTTAATACCACAGGGGGCTTCCTACGAGCAGTACTTC. Protein sequence: CASSLIPQGASYEQYF.

A single count supports this clone. V is TRBV11-2 and J is TRBJ2-7; 8 bases are a match to TRBD2. V shed 3 bases and J 0 bases; nucleotides not matched to a gene: 13. CDR1 and CDR2 (germline): SGHAT, FQNNGV. The CDR3 has 18 amino acids. The CDR3 DNA is TGTGCCAGCAGCTTGACAGGCTTTAGCGGGGTGACCTCCTACGAGCAGTACTTC. It codes for CASSLTGFSGVTSYEQYF.

This chain links TRBV9 with TRBJ2-2, with TRBD2 matching 8 bases. This CDR3 spans 15 amino acids. The junction had 6 bases not matched to a gene; V was cut back by 4 bases and J by 4 bases. The germline V gene has CDR1 SGDLS and CDR2 YYNGEE. In DNA form, the CDR3 reads TGTGCCAGCAGCAAAAGCGGGGGAACCACCGGGGAGCTGTTTTTT. Protein product: CASSKSGGTTGELFF.

This sequence joins TRBV19 and TRBJ1-6, with TRBD1 as a possible D gene (5 bases). Trimming pared 6 bases from V and 7 bases from J, leaving 19 bases between. This CDR3 comprises 16 residues. CDR1 LNHDA and CDR2 SQIVND come from the germline V gene (reference sequence). The CDR3 loop reads CASSPRGGSGNSPLHF. CDR3 sequence (DNA): TGTGCCAGTAGCCCTCGGGGGGGATCGGGGAATTCACCCCTCCACTTT.

The chain links TRBV3-1 (or the pseudogene TRBV3-2) to TRBJ2-7; D unclear. Per the germline V gene, CDR1 is LGHDT and CDR2 is YNNKEL (reference sequence). This CDR3 is 16 amino acids long. Between the trimmed V and J ends, which lost 0 bases and 7 bases, there was a span of 19 bases. In nucleotides, the CDR3 is TGTGCCAGCAGCCAAGATCTGCTCTCACCCTCTGGTGAGCAGTACTTC. This sequence encodes CASSQDLLSPSGEQYF.

V usage is TRBV7-2 and J usage is TRBJ2-1; D remains unclear. CDR1 is SGHTA, CDR2 FQGNSA, per germline. This CDR3 has 13 residues. V lost 1 base and J 8 bases, leaving 9 bases between the germline ends. The CDR3 sequence is CASSLVTPDEQFF. Written as DNA, the CDR3 is TGTGCCAGCAGCTTAGTAACGCCCGATGAGCAGTTCTTC.

This clone showed up just once. The chain couples TRBV23-1 to TRBJ1-1; 8 nucleotides match TRBD1. TRBV23-1 is treated as an ORF (open reading frame) with a function not yet certain. Trimming removed 0 bases from V and 13 bases from J; junction bases left unmatched: 10. CDR3 size: 14 residues. The CDR3 nucleotides are TGCGCCAGCAGTCAATCGAGGGGACAGGTGGGAGGTTTCTTT. Translation gives CASSQSRGQVGGFF.